Detailed here is one T cell receptor beta chain. This clone's antigen is unknown. It has no much larger one-base neighbor in the sample; base qualities were not kept. This specimen belongs to a study of blood T cell repertoires in COVID-19 (dated by TCRdb to 2019 to 2021). About the investigation overall: Samples from collaborators originated in the United States, Italy and Spain and spanned both the acute and convalescent phases of COVID-19. The material from the prospective study consisted of cDNA or gDNA derived from T cells, B-cell-depleted T cells, or PBMCs. Subjects who had been exposed to COVID-19, were actively infected with it, or had recovered from it provided the deeply sampled blood TCRbeta repertoires that made up the dataset. The repertoires were released in a freely available public database meant as a resource for research on the immune response to SARS-CoV-2. The samples were drawn from two sources: the first 160 participants of the ongoing ImmuneRACE study, and over 1,000 subjects contributed by 6 global collaborators. Nearly every sample came with metadata listing a de-identified subject ID, COVID-19 status, age in years and sex. Where HLA class I and class II types were available, the types were taken from metadata supplied by the sample provider, not from assay-based typing. General findings and caveats noted by the study authors: The amount of clinical and demographic metadata varied by source and participant and was provided uncurated.

Enrolling through a virtual design, the prospective study's participants ranged in age from roughly 18 to 100 years and lived across roughly 23 United States geographic areas. In the prospective study, participants were assigned to cohorts based on the clinical history participants reported in a screening survey and a study questionnaire. In the prospective study, mobile phlebotomists collected whole blood, serum and a nasopharyngeal or oropharyngeal swab from each participant. Over a roughly 2-month period, participants in the prospective study had the option of providing additional blood draws and questionnaires. Before DNA extraction, blood samples from the prospective study were shipped at room temperature or frozen. TCRbeta CDR3 regions were amplified from genomic DNA by means of the immunoSEQ Assay, a bias-controlled multiplex PCR. As for how the authors treated the data: Nucleated cell counts per sample were estimated from amplification of reference gene primers within the assay. Sequence reads were collapsed and filtered to measure the absolute abundance of every unique TCRbeta CDR3 rearrangement. For each sample, productive Simpson clonality was calculated as the square root of Simpson's diversity index across productive rearrangements. TCRdb limited this immuneACCESS table to in-frame rearrangements with V and J called. A share of clones is missing; checked studies link under half to unresolved V genes, and the rest is unexplained. The V and J calls and the clone size are those of that table, but D and trimming were determined from the DNA. A total of 270,000 or so clones appear in this sample, around 88% of them only once. Together, the top ten hold 0.95% to 1.5% of the sample.

From the cysteine up to the phenylalanine, the CDR3 has a length of 13 residues. Only the CDR3 part of the read is kept: 39 bases, read in frame from the first base. V was cut back by 5 bases and J by 5 bases, leaving a gap of 12 bases between them. Looking up the germline V gene yields CDR1 SGHNT and CDR2 YENEEA. Sequencing was carried out using PBMCs or T cells enriched from blood (not recorded which). This TCR derives from a middle-aged woman with acute COVID-19. The rearrangement combines TRBV11-3 with TRBJ2-5; matching of 6 bases hints at TRBD1 as the D gene. DNA sequence: TGTGCCAGCAGCCGTGACAGGCTGGAGACCCAGTACTTC. The encoded protein is CASSRDRLETQYF. Joined to the reference TRBV11-3 and TRBJ2-5 proteins, this CDR3 gives the full variable domain: EAGVVQSPRYKIIEKKQPVAFWCNPISGHNTLYWYLQNLGQGPELLIRYENEEAVDDSQLPKDRFSAERLKGVDSTLKIQPAELGDSAVYLCASSRDRLETQYFGPGTRLLVL.